This TCR beta chain stems from a study of blood T cells in healthy people across ages. The second PCR ran about 6 to 11 cycles with a sample-barcoded 5' primer and J-beta primers. TCRdb reprocessed the 5' RACE reads via MiXCR and lists one record per CDR3 protein. The table includes roughly 2 million distinct CDR3 sequences, less than 50% detected once. The sample consisted of blood. The source of this sequence is a woman between 35 and 50 years old in good health.

This chain's CDR3 is CASSLFNDQPQHF. The CDR3 nucleotides are TGTGCCAGCAGCCTTTTCAATGATCAGCCCCAGCATTTT. The chain recombines TRBV27 with TRBJ1-5; no definite D call. V lost 6 bases to trimming and J lost 5 bases, with 11 bases between them. This CDR3 is built from 13 residues. In germline, CDR1 is MNHEY, CDR2 SMNVEV (reference sequence).